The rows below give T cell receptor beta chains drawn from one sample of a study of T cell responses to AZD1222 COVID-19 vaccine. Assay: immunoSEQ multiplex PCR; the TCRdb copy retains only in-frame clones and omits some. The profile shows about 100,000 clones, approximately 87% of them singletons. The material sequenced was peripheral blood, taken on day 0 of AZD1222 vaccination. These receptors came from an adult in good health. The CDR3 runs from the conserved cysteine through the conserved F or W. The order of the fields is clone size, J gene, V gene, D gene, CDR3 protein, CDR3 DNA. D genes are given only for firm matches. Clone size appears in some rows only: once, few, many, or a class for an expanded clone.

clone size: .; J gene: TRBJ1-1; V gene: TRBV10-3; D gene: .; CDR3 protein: CAGSRGSGTEAFF; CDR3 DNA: TGTGCCGGGTCGAGGGGTAGCGGCACTGAAGCTTTCTTT
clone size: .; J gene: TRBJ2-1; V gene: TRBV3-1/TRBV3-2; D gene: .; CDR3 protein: CASSLALKQGLRDNEQFF; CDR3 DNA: TGTGCCAGCAGCCTGGCACTAAAACAGGGACTCCGGGACAATGAGCAGTTCTTC
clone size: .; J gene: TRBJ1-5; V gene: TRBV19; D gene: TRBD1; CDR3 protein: CASSIIRQGRDQPQHF; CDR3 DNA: TGTGCCAGTAGTATTATCAGACAGGGAAGAGATCAGCCCCAGCATTTT
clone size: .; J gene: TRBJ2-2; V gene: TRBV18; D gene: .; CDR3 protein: CASSTPGTNTGELFF; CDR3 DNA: TGTGCCAGCTCAACCCCAGGGACCAACACCGGGGAGCTGTTTTTT
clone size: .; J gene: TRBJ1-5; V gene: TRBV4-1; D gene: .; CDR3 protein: CASSQDSTGLGAQHF; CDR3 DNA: TGCGCCAGCAGCCAAGACTCAACAGGGTTAGGAGCCCAGCATTTT
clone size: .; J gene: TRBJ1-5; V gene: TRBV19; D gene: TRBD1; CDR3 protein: CASNDYGTARNQPQHF; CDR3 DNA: TGTGCCAGTAACGATTATGGGACAGCCCGCAATCAGCCCCAGCATTTT
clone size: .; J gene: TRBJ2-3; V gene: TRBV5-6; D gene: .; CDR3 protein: CASRLQGPSTDTQYF; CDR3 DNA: TGTGCCAGCAGATTACAGGGCCCTAGCACAGATACGCAGTATTTT
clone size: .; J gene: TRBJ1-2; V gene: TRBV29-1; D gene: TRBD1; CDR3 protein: CSVQQGANYGYTF; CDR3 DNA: TGCAGCGTTCAACAGGGGGCTAACTATGGCTACACCTTC
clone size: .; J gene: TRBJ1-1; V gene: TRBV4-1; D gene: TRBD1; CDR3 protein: CASSLTGDTEAFF; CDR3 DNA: TGCGCCAGCAGTCTTACAGGGGACACTGAAGCTTTCTTT
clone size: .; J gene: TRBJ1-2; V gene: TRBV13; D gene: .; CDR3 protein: CASSSLWTAPEDGYTF; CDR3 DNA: TGTGCCAGCAGCTCCTTATGGACAGCCCCGGAGGATGGCTACACCTTC
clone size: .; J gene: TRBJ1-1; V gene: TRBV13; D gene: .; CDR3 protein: CASSPTGNTEAFF; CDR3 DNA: TGTGCCAGCAGCCCCACAGGGAACACTGAAGCTTTCTTT
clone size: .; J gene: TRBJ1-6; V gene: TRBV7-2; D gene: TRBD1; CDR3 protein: CASSLLGQGQSPLHF; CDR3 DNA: TGTGCCAGCAGCTTACTGGGACAGGGGCAATCACCCCTCCACTTT
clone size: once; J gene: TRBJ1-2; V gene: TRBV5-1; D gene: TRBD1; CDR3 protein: CASSLDRGYGYTF; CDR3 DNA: TGCGCCAGCAGCTTGGACAGGGGCTATGGCTACACCTTC
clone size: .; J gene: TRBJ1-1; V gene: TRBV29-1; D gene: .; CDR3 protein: CSVFRGTTEAFF; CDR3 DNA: TGCAGCGTTTTTCGGGGAACCACTGAAGCTTTCTTT
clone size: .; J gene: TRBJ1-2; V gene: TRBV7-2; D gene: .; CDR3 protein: CASSPPPGRANYGYTF; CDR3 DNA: TGTGCCAGCAGCCCCCCTCCCGGCAGGGCCAACTATGGCTACACCTTC
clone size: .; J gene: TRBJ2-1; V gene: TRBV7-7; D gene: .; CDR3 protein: CASSQDWLSYNEQFF; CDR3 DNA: TGTGCTAGCAGTCAAGACTGGCTCTCCTACAATGAGCAGTTCTTC
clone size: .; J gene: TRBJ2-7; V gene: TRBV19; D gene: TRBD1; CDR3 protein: CASSMTGGTYEQYF; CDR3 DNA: TGTGCCAGTAGTATGACAGGGGGGACCTACGAGCAGTACTTC
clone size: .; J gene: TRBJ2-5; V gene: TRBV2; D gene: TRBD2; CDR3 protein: CASAAGGLETQYF; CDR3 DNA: TGTGCCAGCGCGGCGGGGGGGTTGGAGACCCAGTACTTC
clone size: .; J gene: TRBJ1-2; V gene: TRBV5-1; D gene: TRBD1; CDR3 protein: CASSVRDRNGGYTF; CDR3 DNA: TGCGCCAGCAGCGTAAGGGACAGGAACGGTGGCTACACCTTC
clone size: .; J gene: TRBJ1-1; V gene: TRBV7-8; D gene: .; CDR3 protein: CASSADRPRNTEAFF; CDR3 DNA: TGTGCCAGCAGCGCCGACAGACCAAGGAACACTGAAGCTTTCTTT
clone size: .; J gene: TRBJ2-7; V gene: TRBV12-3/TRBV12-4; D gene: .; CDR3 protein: CASSRKLGYEQYF; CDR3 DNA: TGTGCCAGCAGTCGCAAGTTGGGATACGAGCAGTACTTC
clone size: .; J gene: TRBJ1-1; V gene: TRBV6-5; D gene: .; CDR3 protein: CASSTHGRAFF; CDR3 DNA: TGTGCCAGCAGTACCCACGGTCGAGCTTTCTTT
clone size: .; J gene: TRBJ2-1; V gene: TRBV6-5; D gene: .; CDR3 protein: CASSYSSIRYNEQFF; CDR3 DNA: TGTGCCAGCAGTTACTCGAGTATCAGATACAATGAGCAGTTCTTC
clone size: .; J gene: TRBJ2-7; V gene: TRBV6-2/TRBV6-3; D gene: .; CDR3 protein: CASSTRTASYEQYF; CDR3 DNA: TGTGCCAGCAGTACCCGGACAGCCTCCTACGAGCAGTACTTC
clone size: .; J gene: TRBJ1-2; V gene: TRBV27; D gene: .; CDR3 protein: CASSLSRDGVKGGYTF; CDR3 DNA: TGTGCCAGCAGTTTATCGAGGGACGGCGTAAAGGGTGGCTACACCTTC
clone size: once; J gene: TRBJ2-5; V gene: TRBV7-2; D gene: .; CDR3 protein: CASSPTPVEAQYF; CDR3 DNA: TGTGCCAGCAGCCCCACCCCAGTCGAGGCCCAGTACTTC
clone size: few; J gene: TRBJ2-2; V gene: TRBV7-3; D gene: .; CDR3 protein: CASSLSGGGNTGELFF; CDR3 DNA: TGTGCCAGCAGCTTAAGTGGGGGCGGTAACACCGGGGAGCTGTTTTTT
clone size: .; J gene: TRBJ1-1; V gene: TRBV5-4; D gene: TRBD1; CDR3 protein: CASSLDRGNTEAFF; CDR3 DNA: TGTGCCAGCAGCCTCGACAGGGGGAACACTGAAGCTTTCTTT
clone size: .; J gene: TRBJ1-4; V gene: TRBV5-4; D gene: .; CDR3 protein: CASSPGRFANEKLFF; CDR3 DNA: TGTGCCAGCAGTCCGGGAAGGTTTGCTAATGAAAAACTGTTTTTT
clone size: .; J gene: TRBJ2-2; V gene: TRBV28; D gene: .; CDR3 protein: CASSFTLANTGELFF; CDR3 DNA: TGTGCCAGCAGCTTTACCCTTGCGAACACCGGGGAGCTGTTTTTT
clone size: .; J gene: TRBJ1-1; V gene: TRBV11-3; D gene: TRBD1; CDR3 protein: CASSFARDRGPKGEAFF; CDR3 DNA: TGTGCCAGCAGCTTTGCCCGGGACAGGGGGCCGAAGGGTGAAGCTTTCTTT
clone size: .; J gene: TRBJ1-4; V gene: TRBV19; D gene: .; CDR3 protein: CASSIVGEANEKLFF; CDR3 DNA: TGTGCCAGTAGTATCGTCGGGGAGGCTAATGAAAAACTGTTTTTT
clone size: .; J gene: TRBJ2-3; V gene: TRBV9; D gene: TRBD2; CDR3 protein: CASSVGLAGTADTQYF; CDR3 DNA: TGTGCCAGCAGCGTAGGACTAGCGGGGACTGCAGATACGCAGTATTTT
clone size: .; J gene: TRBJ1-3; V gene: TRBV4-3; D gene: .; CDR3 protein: CASSQSARETGNTIYF; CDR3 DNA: TGCGCCAGCAGCCAATCAGCCAGGGAAACTGGAAACACCATATATTTT
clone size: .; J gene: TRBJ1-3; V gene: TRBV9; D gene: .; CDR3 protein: CASSDRERAGNTIYF; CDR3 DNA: TGTGCCAGCAGCGACCGAGAACGAGCTGGAAACACCATATATTTT
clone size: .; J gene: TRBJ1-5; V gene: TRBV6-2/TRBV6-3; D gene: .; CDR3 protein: CASSRQEGQPQHF; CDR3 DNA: TGTGCCAGCAGTCGACAGGAAGGACAGCCCCAGCATTTT
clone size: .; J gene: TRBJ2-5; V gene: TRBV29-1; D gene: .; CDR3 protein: CSVVDLPGETQYF; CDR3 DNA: TGCAGCGTAGTGGACCTCCCCGGGGAGACCCAGTACTTC
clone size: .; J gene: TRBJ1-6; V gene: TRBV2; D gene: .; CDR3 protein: CASSVSVNNSPLHF; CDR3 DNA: TGTGCCAGCAGTGTATCGGTTAATAATTCACCCCTCCACTTT
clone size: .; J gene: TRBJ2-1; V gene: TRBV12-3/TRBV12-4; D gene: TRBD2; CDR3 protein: CASSLLAGGEQFF; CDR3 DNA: TGTGCCAGCAGTTTATTGGCGGGGGGGGAGCAGTTCTTC
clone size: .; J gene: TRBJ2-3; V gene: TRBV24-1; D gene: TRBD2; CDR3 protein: CATSDQTSGATDTQYF; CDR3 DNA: TGTGCCACCAGTGATCAGACTAGCGGGGCCACAGATACGCAGTATTTT
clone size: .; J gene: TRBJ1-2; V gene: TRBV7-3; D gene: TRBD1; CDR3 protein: CASSPVPGQFSYSYGYTF; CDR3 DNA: TGTGCCAGCAGCCCAGTCCCGGGACAGTTCTCATATAGCTATGGCTACACCTTC
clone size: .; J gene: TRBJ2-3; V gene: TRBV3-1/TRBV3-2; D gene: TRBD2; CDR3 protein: CASSQVGTSGGADTQYF; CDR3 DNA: TGTGCCAGCAGCCAAGTCGGGACTAGCGGGGGTGCAGATACGCAGTATTTT
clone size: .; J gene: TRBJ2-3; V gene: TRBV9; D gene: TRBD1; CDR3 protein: CASTRQGVLSTDTQYF; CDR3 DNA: TGTGCCAGCACGAGACAGGGAGTTTTGTCCACAGATACGCAGTATTTT
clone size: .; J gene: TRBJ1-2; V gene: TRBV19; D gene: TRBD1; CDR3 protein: CASSRDRDYYGYTF; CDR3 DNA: TGTGCCAGTAGTCGGGACAGGGATTACTATGGCTACACCTTC
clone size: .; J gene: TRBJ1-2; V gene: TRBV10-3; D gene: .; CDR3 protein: CAISDGPYGYTF; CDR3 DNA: TGTGCCATCAGTGACGGGCCCTATGGCTACACCTTC
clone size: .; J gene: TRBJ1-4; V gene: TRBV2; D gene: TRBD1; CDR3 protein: CASSGDREDATNEKLFF; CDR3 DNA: TGTGCCAGCAGTGGGGACAGGGAAGACGCAACTAATGAAAAACTGTTTTTT
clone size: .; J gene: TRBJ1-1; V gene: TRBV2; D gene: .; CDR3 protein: CASTEGVVAFF; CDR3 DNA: TGTGCCAGCACCGAGGGGGTTGTAGCTTTCTTT